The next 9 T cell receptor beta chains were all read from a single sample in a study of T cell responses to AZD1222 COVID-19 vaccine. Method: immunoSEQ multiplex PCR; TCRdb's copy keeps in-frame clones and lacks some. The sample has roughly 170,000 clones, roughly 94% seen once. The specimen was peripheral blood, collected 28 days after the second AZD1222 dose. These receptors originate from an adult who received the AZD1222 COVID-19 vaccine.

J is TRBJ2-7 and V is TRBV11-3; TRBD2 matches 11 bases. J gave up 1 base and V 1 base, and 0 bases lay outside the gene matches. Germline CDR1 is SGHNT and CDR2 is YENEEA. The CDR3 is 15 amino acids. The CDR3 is CASSLGLAGSYEQYF. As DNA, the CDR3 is TGTGCCAGCAGCTTAGGACTAGCGGGGTCCTACGAGCAGTACTTC.

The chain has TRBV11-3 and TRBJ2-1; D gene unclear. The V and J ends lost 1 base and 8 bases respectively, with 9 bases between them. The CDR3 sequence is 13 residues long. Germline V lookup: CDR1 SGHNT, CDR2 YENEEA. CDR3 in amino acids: CASSLGLVDEQFF. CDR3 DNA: TGTGCCAGCAGCTTAGGCCTGGTCGATGAGCAGTTCTTC.

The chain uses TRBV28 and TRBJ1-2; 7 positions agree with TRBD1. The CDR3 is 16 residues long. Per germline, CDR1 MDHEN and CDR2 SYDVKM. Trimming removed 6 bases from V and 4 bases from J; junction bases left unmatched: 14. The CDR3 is CASSPGPRDRLYGYTF. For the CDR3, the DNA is TGTGCCAGCAGCCCAGGACCCCGGGACAGACTCTATGGCTACACCTTC.

CDR3: CASSIQRGSSYEQYF. In nucleotides, the CDR3 is TGTGCCAGTAGTATACAGCGGGGGAGCTCCTACGAGCAGTACTTC. The chain combines TRBV19 with TRBJ2-7, with 8 bases fitting TRBD2. J was trimmed by 0 bases and V by 2 bases; bases with no gene match: 3. This CDR3 comprises 15 residues. Germline CDR1 LNHDA, CDR2 SQIVND (reference sequence).

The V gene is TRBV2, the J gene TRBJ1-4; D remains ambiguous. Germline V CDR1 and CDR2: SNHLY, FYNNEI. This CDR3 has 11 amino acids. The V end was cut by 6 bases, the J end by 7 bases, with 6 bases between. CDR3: CASRDGEKLFF. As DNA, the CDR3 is TGTGCCAGCAGGGACGGTGAAAAACTGTTTTTT.

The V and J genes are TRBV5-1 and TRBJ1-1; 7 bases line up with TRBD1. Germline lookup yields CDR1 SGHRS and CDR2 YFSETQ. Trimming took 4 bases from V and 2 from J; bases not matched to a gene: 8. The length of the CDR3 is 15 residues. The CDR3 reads CASSPGGQANTEAFF. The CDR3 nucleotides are TGCGCCAGCAGCCCCGGCGGACAGGCCAACACTGAAGCTTTCTTT.

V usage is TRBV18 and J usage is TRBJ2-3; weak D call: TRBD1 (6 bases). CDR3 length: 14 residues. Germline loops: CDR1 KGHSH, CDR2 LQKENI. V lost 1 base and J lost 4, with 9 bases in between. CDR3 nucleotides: TGTGCCAGCTCACCACGACAGGTTGCAGATACGCAGTATTTT. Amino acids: CASSPRQVADTQYF.

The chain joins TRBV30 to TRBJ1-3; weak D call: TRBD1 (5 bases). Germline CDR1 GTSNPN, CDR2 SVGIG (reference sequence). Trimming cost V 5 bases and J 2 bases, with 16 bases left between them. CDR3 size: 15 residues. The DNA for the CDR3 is TGTGCCTGGGCCCTGGGGACTAAAACTGGAAACACCATATATTTT. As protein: CAWALGTKTGNTIYF.

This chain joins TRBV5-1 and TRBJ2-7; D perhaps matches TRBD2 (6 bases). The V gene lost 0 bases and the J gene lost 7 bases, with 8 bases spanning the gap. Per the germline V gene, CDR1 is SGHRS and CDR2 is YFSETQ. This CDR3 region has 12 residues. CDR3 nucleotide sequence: TGCGCCAGCAGCTTGGGACGGGAGGAGCAGTACTTC. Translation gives CASSLGREEQYF.